Presented here are 5 T cell receptor beta chains from one specimen sequenced in a study of shared clonotypes between healthy human individuals. The repertoire was sequenced with immunoSEQ multiplex PCR; TCRdb's copy has only in-frame clones and lacks some. This table has about 990,000 clones, 75% to 80% appearing once. The sample taken for sequencing was memory CD4+ T cells from PBMCs. As to subset: CD45RA-negative fraction. All receptors derive from a man aged 18 to 30 in good health. Some clones in this sample may be carry-over from other donors' samples.

Remarks on this clone: A far larger clone differs by one base, so this is likely a read error. The V gene is TRBV11-2, the J gene TRBJ2-3, with 8 bases fitting TRBD2. Germline assignment: CDR1 SGHAT and CDR2 FQNNGV. The length of the CDR3 is 16 residues. CDR3 residues: CAGSSRIAGPTDTQYF. The CDR3 DNA reads TGTGCCGGCAGCTCCCGAATAGCGGGGCCCACAGATACGCAGTATTTT.

The chain recombines TRBV28 with TRBJ2-7; D gene ambiguous. The CDR3 length is 15 residues. The ends were cut back, 3 bases at V and 0 bases at J, with 12 bases in the middle. Germline V lookup: CDR1 MDHEN, CDR2 SYDVKM. CDR3 in amino acids: CASSLFGPYSYEQYF. CDR3 sequence (DNA): TGTGCCAGCAGTTTGTTCGGGCCCTACTCCTACGAGCAGTACTTC.

The genes are TRBV6-5 and TRBJ2-3, with 10 bases matching TRBD2. Per the germline V gene, CDR1 is MNHEY and CDR2 is SVGAGI. V shed 9 bases and J 2 bases; nucleotides not matched to a gene: 5. The CDR3 sequence is 14 residues long. The CDR3 region has the DNA TGTGCCAGTTCTAGCGGGAGCTTCACAGATACGCAGTATTTT. Translating gives CASSSGSFTDTQYF.

The chain combines TRBV28 with TRBJ2-5; a possible D gene is TRBD1 (5 bases). This CDR3 is 14 amino acids long. Germline V gives CDR1 MDHEN, CDR2 SYDVKM. Between the trimmed V and J ends, which lost 3 bases and 1 base, there was a span of 9 bases. CDR3 protein: CASSFVRGQETQYF. CDR3 sequence (DNA): TGTGCCAGCAGTTTCGTTAGGGGCCAAGAGACCCAGTACTTC.

The rearrangement joins TRBV6-5 to TRBJ1-4, with 9 nucleotides matching TRBD1. CDR1 and CDR2 from the germline V gene are MNHEY and SVGAGI. The CDR3 consists of 15 residues. V shed 0 bases, J shed 8 bases, and the junction held 4 bases outside the gene matches. The CDR3 region is CASSYSGTGREKLFF. The CDR3 nucleotides read TGTGCCAGCAGTTACTCGGGGACAGGGAGGGAAAAACTGTTTTTT.